The table lists the clone carrying this T cell receptor beta chain with many counts. Its antigen is not known. Genomic DNA provided the template from which TCR beta CDR3 was amplified by two-round multiplex PCR. During first-round PCR, primers specific to each TRBV and TRBJ gene were used. TCRdb called the multiplex PCR reads again in MiXCR, with one record for every CDR3 protein. Among around 26,000 distinct CDR3 sequences listed, around 46% were seen once. At each of two time points, about 6.5 milliliters of venous blood were taken. This entry is derived from a study of prognosis after radiotherapy for stage I lung cancer. Study background: Oligometastatic NSCLC after surgical resection of the primary tumor was present in 4 to 6 patients, while newly diagnosed primary stage I lung tumors were present in more than eleven. SBRT spanned 3 to 5 fractions, reaching a biologically effective dose of at least 100 Gy. Study-level findings and limits: The study found that unique TCR clone counts fell after stereotactic body radiation therapy, median around 10,000 versus 6,500.

Trimming removed 4 bases from V and 2 bases from J; junction bases left unmatched: 3. This CDR3 region has 16 residues. Germline values: CDR1 MNHEY, CDR2 SMNVEV (reference sequence). The chain joins TRBV27 to TRBJ2-3; TRBD2 matches 13 bases. This receptor was identified in a donor older than 45 with non-small cell lung cancer. The specimen comprised PBMCs, sampled before or after stereotactic body radiation therapy (not recorded which). The CDR3 coding sequence is TGTGCCAGCAGTTCGGGACTAGCGGGGACCACAGATACGCAGTATTTT. Translated: CASSSGLAGTTDTQYF.